The sample holds many counts of the clone carrying this T cell receptor (beta chain). Antigen unknown. The cDNA was synthesized by means of template-switch 5'RACE, which was carried out with 10-nucleotide random UMIs. TCRdb redid the calling of the 5' RACE reads with MiXCR, one entry per CDR3 protein. The data contain some 25,000 distinct CDR3 sequences, about 6.3% of them singletons. The sample originates from a study of neurological immune-mediated disorders. Study conclusions and caveats: HTLV-1-associated myelopathy had the most TCR clonal expansion, while multiple sclerosis had the least, a level that fell below healthy controls. There were no CDR3 amino acid sequences shared by expanded clones across subjects, a result suggesting private repertoires in all groups.

The sequencing input was PBMCs. This sequence was found in a woman between 35 and 50 years old in good health.

The CDR3 DNA sequence: TGTGCCAGCAGTCTTCACGACGGCCCCAAGGAGGAAAAACTGTTTTTT. It codes for CASSLHDGPKEEKLFF. The rearrangement uses TRBV28 and TRBJ1-4; D call uncertain. V lost 5 bases and J 8 bases, leaving 21 bases between the germline ends. The CDR3 has 16 residues. Germline loops: CDR1 MDHEN, CDR2 SYDVKM.